This T cell receptor beta chain was sequenced during a study of PD-1 blockade in classical Hodgkin lymphoma. Autologous stem cell transplantation was followed by relapse in every patient, and brentuximab vedotin exposure varied. Study findings and constraints: Why repertoires differed is undefined; disease activity or prior therapy possibly contributed.

Comments on this clone: The antigen remains undetermined.

Using immunoSEQ multiplex PCR, the repertoire was profiled, and TCRdb retains in-frame clones only, with some absent. The data show over 20,000 clones, about 80% seen once. V was pared by 4 bases and J by 4 bases, with 10 bases between. The CDR3 sequence is 13 residues long. Germline values: CDR1 SQVTM, CDR2 ANQGSEA. The clonotype was recovered from a human donor with classical Hodgkin lymphoma. The sample here was peripheral blood mononuclear cells (PBMCs), taken at baseline. The chain is built from TRBV29-1 and TRBJ1-4, with D possibly matching TRBD1 (5 bases). The CDR3 sequence: CSVGKGVNEKLFF. Here the CDR3 DNA reads TGCAGCGTTGGGAAAGGGGTTAATGAAAAACTGTTTTTT. The complete variable domain, with remaining parts taken from reference TRBV29-1 and TRBJ1-4, reads SAVISQKPSRDICQRGTSLTIQCQVDSQVTMMFWYRQQPGQSLTLIATANQGSEATYESGFVIDKFPISRPNLTFSTLTVSNMSPEDSSIYLCSVGKGVNEKLFFGSGTQLSVL.